This is a list of T cell receptor beta chains from one sample in a study of cytomegalovirus exposure and HLA in healthy donors. The method was immunoSEQ multiplex PCR; TCRdb's version includes in-frame clones alone and lacks a portion of them. The data contain some 120,000 clones, 65% to 80% of them singletons. Sequencing was carried out using PBMCs. The source of these receptors is a human donor in good health. The CDR3 runs from the conserved cysteine through the conserved F or W.

V	CDR3
TRBV9	CASSVKTSNTGELFF
TRBV5-1	CASSWGGASTDTQYF
TRBV4-1	CASSQVAGGIYEQYF
TRBV7-6	CASSFGGAITYEQYF
TRBV29-1	CSARLTQLLGEQYF
TRBV7-2	CASINPVGRGYTF
TRBV9	CASSVGYSGNQPQHF
TRBV7-6	CASSLDGRAEQYF
TRBV7-9	CASSPGGNGYTF
TRBV4-2	CASSRGQGREKLFF
TRBV29-1	CSVEGLAGTYEQYF
TRBV19	CASSWVAWTGATEGTEAFF
TRBV5-6	CASSPGLVREQFF
TRBV11-1	CASSFPGRGREETQYF
TRBV27	CASSSGVYEQFF
TRBV6-1	CASSALQGNTGELFF
TRBV27	CASSLYRRSNEKLFF
TRBV7-2	CASTYKGQDNGYTF
TRBV2	CASSFDRQEQFF
TRBV4-2	CASSQEVRVAIIYEQYF
TRBV29-1	CSVEQGSYNEQFF
TRBV7-7	CASSARRTSSNEQFF
TRBV7-9	CASSSPLWEGGTEAFF
TRBV4-1	CASSQVQGGGDYGYTF
TRBV5-1	CASSLIGQSDSGNTIYF
TRBV27	CASMGQARNTIYF